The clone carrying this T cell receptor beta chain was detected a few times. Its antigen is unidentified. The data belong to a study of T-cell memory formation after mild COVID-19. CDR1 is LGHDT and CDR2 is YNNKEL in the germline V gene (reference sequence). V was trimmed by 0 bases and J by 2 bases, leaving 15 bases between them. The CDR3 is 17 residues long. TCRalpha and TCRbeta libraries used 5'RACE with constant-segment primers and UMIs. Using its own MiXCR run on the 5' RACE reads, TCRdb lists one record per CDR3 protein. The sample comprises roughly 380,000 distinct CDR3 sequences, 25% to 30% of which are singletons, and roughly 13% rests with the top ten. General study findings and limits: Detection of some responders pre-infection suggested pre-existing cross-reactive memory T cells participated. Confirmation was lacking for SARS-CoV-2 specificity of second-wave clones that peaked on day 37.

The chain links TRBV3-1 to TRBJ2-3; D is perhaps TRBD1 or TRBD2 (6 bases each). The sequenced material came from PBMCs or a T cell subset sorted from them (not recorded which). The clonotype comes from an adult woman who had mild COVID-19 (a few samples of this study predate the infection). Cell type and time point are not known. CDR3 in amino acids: CASSQDEGGPLTDTQYF. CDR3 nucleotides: TGTGCCAGCAGCCAAGATGAGGGGGGCCCGCTCACAGATACGCAGTATTTT.